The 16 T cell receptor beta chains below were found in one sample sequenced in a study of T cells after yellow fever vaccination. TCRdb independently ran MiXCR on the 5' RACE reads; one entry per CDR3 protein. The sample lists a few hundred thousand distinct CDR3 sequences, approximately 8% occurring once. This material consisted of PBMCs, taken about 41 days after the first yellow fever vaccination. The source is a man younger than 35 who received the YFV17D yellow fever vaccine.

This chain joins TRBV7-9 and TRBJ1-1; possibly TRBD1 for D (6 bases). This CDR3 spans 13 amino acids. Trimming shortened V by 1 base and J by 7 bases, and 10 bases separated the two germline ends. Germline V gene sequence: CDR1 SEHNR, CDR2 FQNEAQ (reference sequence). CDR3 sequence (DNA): TGTGCCAGCAGCTTAGAAGGGGGGATTGAAGCTTTCTTT. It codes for CASSLEGGIEAFF.

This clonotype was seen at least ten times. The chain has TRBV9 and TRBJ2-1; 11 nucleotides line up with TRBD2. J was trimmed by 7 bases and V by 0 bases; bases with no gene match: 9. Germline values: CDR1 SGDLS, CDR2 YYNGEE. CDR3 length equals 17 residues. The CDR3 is CASSVGIAGGPSNEQFF. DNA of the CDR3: TGTGCCAGCAGCGTAGGGATAGCGGGGGGGCCGAGTAATGAGCAGTTCTTC.

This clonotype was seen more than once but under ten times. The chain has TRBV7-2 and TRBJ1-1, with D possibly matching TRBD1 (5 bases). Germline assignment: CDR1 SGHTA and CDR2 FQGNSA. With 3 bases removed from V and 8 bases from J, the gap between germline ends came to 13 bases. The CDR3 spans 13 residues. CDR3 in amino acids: CASSFEGLTEAFF. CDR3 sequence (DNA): TGTGCCAGCAGCTTCGAGGGGTTGACAGAAGCTTTCTTT.

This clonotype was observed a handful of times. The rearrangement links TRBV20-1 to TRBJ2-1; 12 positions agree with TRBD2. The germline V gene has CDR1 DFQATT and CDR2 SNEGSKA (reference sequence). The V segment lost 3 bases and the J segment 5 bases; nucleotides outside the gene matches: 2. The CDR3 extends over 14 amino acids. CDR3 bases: TGCAGTGCTAGCCCTAGCGGGGGGGACAATGAGCAGTTCTTC. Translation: CSASPSGGDNEQFF.

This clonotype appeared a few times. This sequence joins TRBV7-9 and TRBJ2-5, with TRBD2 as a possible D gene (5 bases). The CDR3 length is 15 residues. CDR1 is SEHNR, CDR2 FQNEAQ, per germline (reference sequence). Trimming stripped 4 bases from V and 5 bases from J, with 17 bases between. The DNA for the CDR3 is TGTGCCAGCAGCTCGGCACACGGGGTTCAGGAGACCCAGTACTTC. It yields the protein CASSSAHGVQETQYF.

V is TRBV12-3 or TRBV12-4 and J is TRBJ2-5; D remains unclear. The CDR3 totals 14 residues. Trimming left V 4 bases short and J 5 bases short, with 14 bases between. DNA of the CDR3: TGTGCCAGCAGTTCGACGTGGGGTCTGGAGACCCAGTACTTC. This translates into CASSSTWGLETQYF.

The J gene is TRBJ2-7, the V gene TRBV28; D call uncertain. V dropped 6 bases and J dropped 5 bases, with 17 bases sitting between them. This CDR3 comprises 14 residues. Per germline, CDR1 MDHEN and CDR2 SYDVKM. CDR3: CASSPPRSWDEQYV. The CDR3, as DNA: TGTGCCAGCAGCCCCCCTCGCTCTTGGGACGAGCAGTACGTC.

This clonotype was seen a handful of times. The CDR3 region is CSVASGGKTQYF. The CDR3 DNA reads TGCAGCGTTGCAAGCGGGGGGAAGACCCAGTACTTC. The genes are TRBV29-1 and TRBJ2-5; 9 nucleotides agree with TRBD2. The CDR3 covers 12 residues. The germline gives CDR1 SQVTM, CDR2 ANQGSEA. V gave up 4 bases and J gave up 6 bases; unmatched junction bases: 3. The full variable domain, in which reference TRBV29-1 and TRBJ2-5 provide the parts outside the CDR3, is SAVISQKPSRDICQRGTSLTIQCQVDSQVTMMFWYRQQPGQSLTLIATANQGSEATYESGFVIDKFPISRPNLTFSTLTVSNMSPEDSSIYLCSVASGGKTQYFGPGTRLLVL.

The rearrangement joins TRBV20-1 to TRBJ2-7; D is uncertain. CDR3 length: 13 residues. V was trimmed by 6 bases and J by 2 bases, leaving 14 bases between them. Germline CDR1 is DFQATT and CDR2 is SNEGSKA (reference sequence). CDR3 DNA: TGCAGTGCCACTACGGACGTCGCCTACGAGCAGTACTTC. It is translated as CSATTDVAYEQYF.

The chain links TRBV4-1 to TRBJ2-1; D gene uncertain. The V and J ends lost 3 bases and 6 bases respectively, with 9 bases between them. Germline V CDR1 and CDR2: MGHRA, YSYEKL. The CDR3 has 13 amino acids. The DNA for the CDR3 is TGCGCCAGCAGCCAGTCGTTATCCAATGAGCAGTTCTTC. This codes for CASSQSLSNEQFF.

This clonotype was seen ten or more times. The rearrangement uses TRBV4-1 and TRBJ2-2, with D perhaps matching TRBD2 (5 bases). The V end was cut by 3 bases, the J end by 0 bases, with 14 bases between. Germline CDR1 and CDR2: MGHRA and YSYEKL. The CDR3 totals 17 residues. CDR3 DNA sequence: TGCGCCAGCAGCCAGCAGGACTTGGTTGCGAACACCGGGGAGCTGTTTTTT. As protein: CASSQQDLVANTGELFF.

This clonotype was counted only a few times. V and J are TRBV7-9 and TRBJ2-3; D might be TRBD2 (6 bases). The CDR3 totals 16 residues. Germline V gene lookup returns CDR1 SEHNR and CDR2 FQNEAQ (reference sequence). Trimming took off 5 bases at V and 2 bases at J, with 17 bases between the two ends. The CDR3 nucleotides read TGTGCCAGCAGCCCCCCTGGGCGGGGACCCACAGATACGCAGTATTTT. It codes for CASSPPGRGPTDTQYF.

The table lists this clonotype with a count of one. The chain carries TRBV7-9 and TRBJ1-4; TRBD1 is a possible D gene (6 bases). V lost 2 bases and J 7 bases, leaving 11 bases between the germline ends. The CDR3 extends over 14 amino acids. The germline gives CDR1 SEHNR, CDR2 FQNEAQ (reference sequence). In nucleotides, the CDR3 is TGTGCCAGCAGCTTAAGCCAGGGGCTTGAAAAACTGTTTTTT. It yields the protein CASSLSQGLEKLFF.

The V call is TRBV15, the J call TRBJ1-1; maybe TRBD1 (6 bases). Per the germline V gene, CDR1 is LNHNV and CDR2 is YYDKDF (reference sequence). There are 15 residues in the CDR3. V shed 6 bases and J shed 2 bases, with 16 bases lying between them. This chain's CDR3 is CATSRLLGTNTEAFF. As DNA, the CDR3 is TGTGCCACCAGTCGACTACTGGGGACAAACACTGAAGCTTTCTTT.

The CDR3 region has the DNA TGTGCCAGCAGCGCGGGAGGGGGTAGCTACTGGGCCGGGGAGCTGTTTTTT. Its protein product is CASSAGGGSYWAGELFF. The chain combines TRBV6-5 with TRBJ2-2; 9 bases map to TRBD2. Losses at the gene ends were 6 bases for V and 6 bases for J; bases not matched to a gene: 14. The CDR3 sequence is 17 residues long. Germline-derived CDR1 and CDR2 are MNHEY and SVGAGI.

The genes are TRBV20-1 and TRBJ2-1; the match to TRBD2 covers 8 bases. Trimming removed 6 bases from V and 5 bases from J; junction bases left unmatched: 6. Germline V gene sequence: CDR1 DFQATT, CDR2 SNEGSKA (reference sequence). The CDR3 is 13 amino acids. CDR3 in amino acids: CSASGLGDNEQFF. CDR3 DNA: TGCAGTGCATCGGGACTAGGAGACAATGAGCAGTTCTTC.